This T cell receptor beta chain stems from a study of blood T cell repertoires in COVID-19. In the authors' methods: Reference gene primer amplification gave estimated nucleated cell counts. TCRdb keeps only in-frame clones here, not all; method: immunoSEQ multiplex PCR. The V and J calls and the clone size are those of that table, but D and trimming were determined from the DNA. The table records 250,000 to 300,000 clones, around 86% of them present only once. The germline V and J ends were trimmed by 4 bases and 0 bases, with 11 bases remaining between them. Germline-derived CDR1 and CDR2 are SGHKS and YYEKEE (reference sequence). This CDR3 has 15 amino acids.

The sequence came from a man aged 18 to 30 who had recovered from COVID-19. Sequencing was done on a sample of PBMCs or T cells enriched from blood (not recorded which). The chain combines TRBV5-5 with TRBJ1-5; D perhaps matches TRBD1 (6 bases). CDR3 in DNA: TGTGCCAGCAGCCGGGGACACATTAGCAATCAGCCCCAGCATTTT. Translation gives CASSRGHISNQPQHF.